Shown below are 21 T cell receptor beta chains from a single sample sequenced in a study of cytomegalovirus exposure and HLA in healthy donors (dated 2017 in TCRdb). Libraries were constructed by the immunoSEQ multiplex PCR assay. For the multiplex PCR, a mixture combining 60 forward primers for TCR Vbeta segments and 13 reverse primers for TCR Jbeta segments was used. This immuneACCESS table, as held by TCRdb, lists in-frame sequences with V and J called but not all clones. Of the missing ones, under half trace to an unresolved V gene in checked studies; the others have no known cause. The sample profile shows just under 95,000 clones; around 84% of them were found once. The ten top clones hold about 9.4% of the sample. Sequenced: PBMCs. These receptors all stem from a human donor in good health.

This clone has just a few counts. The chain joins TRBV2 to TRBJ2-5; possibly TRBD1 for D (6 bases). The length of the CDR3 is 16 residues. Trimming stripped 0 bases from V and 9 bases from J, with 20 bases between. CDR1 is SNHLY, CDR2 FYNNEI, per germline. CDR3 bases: TGTGCCAGCAGTGAAGCTGAGGCCTCAGGGACAAGTCCCCAGTACTTC. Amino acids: CASSEAEASGTSPQYF.

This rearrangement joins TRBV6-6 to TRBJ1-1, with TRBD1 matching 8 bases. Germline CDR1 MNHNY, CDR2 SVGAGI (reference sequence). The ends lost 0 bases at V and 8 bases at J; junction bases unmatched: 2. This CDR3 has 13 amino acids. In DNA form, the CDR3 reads TGTGCCAGCAGTTACTCGGGACAGGCCGAAGCTTTCTTT. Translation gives CASSYSGQAEAFF.

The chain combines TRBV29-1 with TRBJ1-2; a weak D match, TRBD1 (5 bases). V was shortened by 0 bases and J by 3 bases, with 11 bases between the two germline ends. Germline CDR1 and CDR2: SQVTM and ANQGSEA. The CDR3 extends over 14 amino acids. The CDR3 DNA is TGCAGCGTTGAAGATCAGGGTTGGGACTATGGCTACACCTTC. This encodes CSVEDQGWDYGYTF. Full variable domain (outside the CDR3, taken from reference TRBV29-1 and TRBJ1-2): SAVISQKPSRDICQRGTSLTIQCQVDSQVTMMFWYRQQPGQSLTLIATANQGSEATYESGFVIDKFPISRPNLTFSTLTVSNMSPEDSSIYLCSVEDQGWDYGYTFGSGTRLTVV.

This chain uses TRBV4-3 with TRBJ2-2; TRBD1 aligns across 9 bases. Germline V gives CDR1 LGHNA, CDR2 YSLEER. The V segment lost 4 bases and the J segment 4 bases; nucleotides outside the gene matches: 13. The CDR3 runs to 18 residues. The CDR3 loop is CASSRQSNRGLGTGELFF. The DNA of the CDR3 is TGCGCCAGCAGCCGGCAATCGAACAGGGGGCTAGGCACCGGGGAGCTGTTTTTT.

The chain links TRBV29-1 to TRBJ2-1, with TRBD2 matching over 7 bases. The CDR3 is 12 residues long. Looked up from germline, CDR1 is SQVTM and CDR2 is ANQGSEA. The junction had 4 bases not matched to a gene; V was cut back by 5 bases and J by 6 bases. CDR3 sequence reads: CSVKPSGNEQFF. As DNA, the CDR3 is TGCAGCGTTAAACCTAGCGGCAATGAGCAGTTCTTC.

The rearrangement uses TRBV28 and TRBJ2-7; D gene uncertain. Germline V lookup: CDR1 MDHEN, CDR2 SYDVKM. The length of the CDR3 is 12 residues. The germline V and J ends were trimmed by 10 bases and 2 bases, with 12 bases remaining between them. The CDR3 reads CATREVPYEQYF. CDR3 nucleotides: TGTGCCACCCGTGAGGTCCCCTACGAGCAGTACTTC.

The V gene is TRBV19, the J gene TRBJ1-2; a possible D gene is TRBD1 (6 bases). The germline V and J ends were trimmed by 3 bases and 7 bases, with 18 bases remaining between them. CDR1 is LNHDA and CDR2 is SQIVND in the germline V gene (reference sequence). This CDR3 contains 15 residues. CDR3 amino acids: CASSMGQGDLGGYTF. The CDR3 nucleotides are TGTGCCAGTAGTATGGGACAAGGGGACCTAGGTGGCTACACCTTC.

The CDR3 region is CASSSARLAGGRETQYF. Written as DNA, the CDR3 is TGTGCCAGCAGTTCCGCCCGACTAGCGGGAGGGCGAGAGACCCAGTACTTC. The chain carries TRBV28 and TRBJ2-5; 14 bases match TRBD2. The V gene's germline CDR1 is MDHEN and CDR2 SYDVKM. This CDR3 comprises 17 residues. The ends lost 4 bases at V and 4 bases at J; junction bases unmatched: 8.

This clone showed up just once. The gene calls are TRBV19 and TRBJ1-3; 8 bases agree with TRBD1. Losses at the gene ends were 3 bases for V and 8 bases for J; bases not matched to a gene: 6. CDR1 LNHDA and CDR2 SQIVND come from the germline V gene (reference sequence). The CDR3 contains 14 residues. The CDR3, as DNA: TGTGCCAGTAGTATTCCGGACAGGGCCCACACCATATATTTT. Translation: CASSIPDRAHTIYF.

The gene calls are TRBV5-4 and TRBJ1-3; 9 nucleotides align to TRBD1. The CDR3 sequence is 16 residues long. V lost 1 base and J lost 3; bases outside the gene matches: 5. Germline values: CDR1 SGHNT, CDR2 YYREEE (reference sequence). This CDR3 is CASSLPDRGYGNTIYF. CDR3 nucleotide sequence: TGTGCCAGCAGCTTGCCGGACAGGGGTTATGGAAACACCATATATTTT. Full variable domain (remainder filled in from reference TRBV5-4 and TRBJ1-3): ETGVTQSPTHLIKTRGQQVTLRCSSQSGHNTVSWYQQALGQGPQFIFQYYREEENGRGNFPPRFSGLQFPNYSSELNVNALELDDSALYLCASSLPDRGYGNTIYFGEGSWLTVV.

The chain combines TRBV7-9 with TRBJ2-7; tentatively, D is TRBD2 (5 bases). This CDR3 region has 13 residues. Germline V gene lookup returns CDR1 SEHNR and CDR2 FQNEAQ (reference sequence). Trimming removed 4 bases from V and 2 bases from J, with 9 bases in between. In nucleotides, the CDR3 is TGTGCCAGCAGCTCCTCGGGGACCTACGAGCAGTACTTC. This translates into CASSSSGTYEQYF.

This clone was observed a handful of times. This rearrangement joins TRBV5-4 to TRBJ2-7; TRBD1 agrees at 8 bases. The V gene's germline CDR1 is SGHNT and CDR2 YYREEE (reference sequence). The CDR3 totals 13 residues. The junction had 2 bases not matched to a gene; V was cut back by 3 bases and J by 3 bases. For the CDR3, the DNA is TGTGCCAGCAGCTCGGACAGGGACTACGAGCAGTACTTC. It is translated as CASSSDRDYEQYF.

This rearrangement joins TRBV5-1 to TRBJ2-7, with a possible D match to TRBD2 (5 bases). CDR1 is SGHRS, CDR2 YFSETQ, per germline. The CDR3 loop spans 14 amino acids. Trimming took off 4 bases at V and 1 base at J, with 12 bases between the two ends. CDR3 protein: CASSLSGNSYEQYF. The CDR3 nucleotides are TGCGCCAGCAGCCTGTCGGGGAATTCCTACGAGCAGTACTTC. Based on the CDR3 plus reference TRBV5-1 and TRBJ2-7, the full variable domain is KAGVTQTPRYLIKTRGQQVTLSCSPISGHRSVSWYQQTPGQGLQFLFEYFSETQRNKGNFPGRFSGRQFSNSRSEMNVSTLELGDSALYLCASSLSGNSYEQYFGPGTRLTVT.

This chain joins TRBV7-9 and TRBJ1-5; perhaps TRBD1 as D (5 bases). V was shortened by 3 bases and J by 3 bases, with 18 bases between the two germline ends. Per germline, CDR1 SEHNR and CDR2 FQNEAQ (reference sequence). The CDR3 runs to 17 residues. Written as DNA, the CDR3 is TGTGCCAGCAGCTTGGGGGAGGGGATTGGGGTCAATCAGCCCCAGCATTTT. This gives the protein CASSLGEGIGVNQPQHF.

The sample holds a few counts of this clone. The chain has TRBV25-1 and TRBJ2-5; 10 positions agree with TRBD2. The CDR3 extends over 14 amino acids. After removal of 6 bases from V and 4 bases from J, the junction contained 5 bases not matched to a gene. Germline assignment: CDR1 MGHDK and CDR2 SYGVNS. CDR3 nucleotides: TGTGCCAGCAGCTTAGCGGGAGGCGGAGAGACCCAGTACTTC. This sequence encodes CASSLAGGGETQYF.

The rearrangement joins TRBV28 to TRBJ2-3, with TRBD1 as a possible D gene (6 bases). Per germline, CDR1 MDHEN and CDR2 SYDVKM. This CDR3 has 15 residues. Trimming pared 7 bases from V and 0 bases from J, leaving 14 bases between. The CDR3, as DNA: TGTGCCAGCACCTCATGGACAGTGAGCACAGATACGCAGTATTTT. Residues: CASTSWTVSTDTQYF.

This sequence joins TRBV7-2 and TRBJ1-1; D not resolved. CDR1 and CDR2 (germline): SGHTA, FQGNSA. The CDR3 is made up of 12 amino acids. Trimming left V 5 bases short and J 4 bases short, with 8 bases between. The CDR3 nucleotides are TGTGCCAGCAGCCCCCGGGGCACTGAAGCTTTCTTT. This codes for CASSPRGTEAFF.

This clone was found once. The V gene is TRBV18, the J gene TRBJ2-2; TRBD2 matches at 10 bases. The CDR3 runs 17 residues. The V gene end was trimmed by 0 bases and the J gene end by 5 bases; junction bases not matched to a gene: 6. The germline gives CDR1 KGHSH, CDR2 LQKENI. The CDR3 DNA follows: TGTGCCAGCTCACCACCTGGGCTAGCGGGAGTAACCGGGGAGCTGTTTTTT. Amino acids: CASSPPGLAGVTGELFF. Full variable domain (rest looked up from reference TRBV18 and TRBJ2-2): NAGVMQNPRHLVRRRGQEARLRCSPMKGHSHVYWYRQLPEEGLKFMVYLQKENIIDESGMPKERFSAEFPKEGPSILRIQQVVRGDSAAYFCASSPPGLAGVTGELFFGEGSRLTVL.

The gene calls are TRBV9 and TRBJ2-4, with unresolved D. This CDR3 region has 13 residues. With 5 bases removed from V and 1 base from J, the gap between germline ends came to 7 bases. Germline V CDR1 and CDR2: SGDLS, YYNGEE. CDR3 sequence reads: CASSAGAKNIQYF. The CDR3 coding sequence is TGTGCCAGCAGTGCCGGGGCCAAAAACATTCAGTACTTC.

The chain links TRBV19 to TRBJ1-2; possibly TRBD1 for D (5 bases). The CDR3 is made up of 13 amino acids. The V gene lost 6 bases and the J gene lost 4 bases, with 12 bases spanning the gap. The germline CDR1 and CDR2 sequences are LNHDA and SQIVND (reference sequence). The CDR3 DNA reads TGTGCCAGTAGGACAGCACCCTTCTATGGCTACACCTTC. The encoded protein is CASRTAPFYGYTF.

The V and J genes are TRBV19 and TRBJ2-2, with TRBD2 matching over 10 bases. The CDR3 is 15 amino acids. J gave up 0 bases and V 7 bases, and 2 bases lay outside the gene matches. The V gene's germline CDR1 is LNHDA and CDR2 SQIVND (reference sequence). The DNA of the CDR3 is TGTGCCAGTAAGCTAGCGGGGGCGAACACCGGGGAGCTGTTTTTT. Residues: CASKLAGANTGELFF. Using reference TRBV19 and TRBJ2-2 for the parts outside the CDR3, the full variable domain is DGGITQSPKYLFRKEGQNVTLSCEQNLNHDAMYWYRQDPGQGLRLIYYSQIVNDFQKGDIAEGYSVSREKKESFPLTVTSAQKNPTAFYLCASKLAGANTGELFFGEGSRLTVL.